What follows are 17 T cell receptor beta chains derived from one specimen sequenced in a study of T cell responses to AZD1222 COVID-19 vaccine. This table comes from immunoSEQ multiplex PCR, and its TCRdb copy is limited to in-frame clones, with some not included. The repertoire holds over 100,000 clones, more than 70% seen once, with under 20% in the top ten. The specimen was peripheral blood, collected on day 0 of AZD1222 vaccination. The receptors shown here come from an adult in good health.

This CDR3 reads CASSQGQTYEQYV. In DNA, the CDR3 is TGTGCCAGCAGTCAGGGACAGACCTACGAGCAGTACGTC. The V and J genes are TRBV11-2 and TRBJ2-7, with TRBD1 identical over 7 bases. The CDR3 runs 13 residues. CDR1 is SGHAT, CDR2 FQNNGV, per germline. The trim removed 6 bases at V and 2 bases at J, leaving 4 bases unmatched.

The rearrangement links TRBV30 to TRBJ1-2; 7 bases are shared with TRBD1. Germline-derived CDR1 and CDR2 are GTSNPN and SVGIG (reference sequence). After removal of 3 bases from V and 8 bases from J, the junction contained 15 bases not matched to a gene. This CDR3 has 15 amino acids. The CDR3 DNA reads as TGTGCCTGGAGCGTCGTTGAAGGGGGCTACGGGGGCTACACCTTC. Translating it yields CAWSVVEGGYGGYTF.

The chain couples TRBV27 to TRBJ2-2, with 9 bases identical to TRBD1. Trimming cost V 8 bases and J 7 bases; bases outside gene matches: 11. The CDR3 covers 15 residues. In germline, CDR1 is MNHEY, CDR2 SMNVEV (reference sequence). CDR3 sequence: CASSWGTGFGGELFF. The CDR3 DNA reads TGTGCCAGCTCCTGGGGGACAGGGTTCGGCGGGGAGCTGTTTTTT.

This chain connects TRBV6-1 to TRBJ2-5; D possibly uses TRBD1 or TRBD2 (7 bases each). CDR3 length: 16 residues. Trimming took off 3 bases at V and 4 bases at J, with 18 bases between the two ends. CDR1 is MNHNS and CDR2 is SASEGT in the germline V gene. The CDR3 region has the DNA TGTGCCAGCAGTGACCAAAGACAGGGCGGGGGAGAGACCCAGTACTTC. Protein product: CASSDQRQGGGETQYF.

The chain carries TRBV4-3 and TRBJ1-1, with 10 nucleotides matching TRBD1. With V trimmed by 0 bases and J by 4 bases, 8 bases remained unmatched. The CDR3 consists of 17 residues. Germline values: CDR1 LGHNA, CDR2 YSLEER. CDR3 amino acids: CASSQDWGQGFPTEAFF. The CDR3 nucleotides are TGCGCCAGCAGCCAAGATTGGGGACAGGGGTTCCCCACTGAAGCTTTCTTT.

This chain uses TRBV28 with TRBJ1-4; D perhaps matches TRBD1 (5 bases). V lost 5 bases, J lost 13 bases, and 14 bases lay in between. The CDR3 spans 12 residues. Germline CDR1 is MDHEN and CDR2 is SYDVKM. The CDR3 loop reads CASSLRGVGLFF. As DNA, the CDR3 is TGTGCCAGCAGTCTCCGAGGGGTTGGACTGTTTTTT.

The chain couples TRBV28 to TRBJ1-2; D might be TRBD1 (5 bases). The V gene's germline CDR1 is MDHEN and CDR2 SYDVKM. The CDR3 loop spans 14 amino acids. Trimming shortened V by 6 bases and J by 2 bases, and 13 bases separated the two germline ends. The CDR3 DNA reads TGTGCCAGCAGCCGAGACAGAAACAACTATGGCTACACCTTC. Translation gives CASSRDRNNYGYTF.

The V and J genes are TRBV5-5 and TRBJ2-7, with D uncertain. V lost 4 bases and J lost 1, with 18 bases in between. Germline V gene lookup returns CDR1 SGHKS and CDR2 YYEKEE (reference sequence). This CDR3 region has 16 residues. The CDR3 nucleotides read TGTGCCAGCAGCAGCGAACAGTTTTCGGTTTCCTACGAGCAGTACTTC. This translates into CASSSEQFSVSYEQYF.

The chain employs TRBV4-3 and TRBJ1-2; 7 bases are shared with TRBD1. The V and J ends lost 3 bases and 4 bases, in that order; junction bases with no gene match: 8. CDR3 size: 15 residues. The germline V gene encodes CDR1 LGHNA and CDR2 YSLEER. The CDR3 here is CASSQGTVKLYGYTF. The CDR3 DNA is TGCGCCAGCAGCCAGGGGACAGTAAAACTCTATGGCTACACCTTC.

This clone was observed a single time. The rearrangement joins TRBV27 to TRBJ1-4; TRBD1 matches 10 bases. CDR3 length: 17 residues. Germline V gene data show CDR1 as MNHEY and CDR2 as SMNVEV (reference sequence). V trimming: 2 bases; J trimming: 6 bases; junction bases outside the gene matches: 9. The chain's CDR3 is CASSLGERQGADEKLFF. CDR3 in DNA: TGTGCCAGCAGTTTAGGCGAGAGACAGGGGGCTGATGAAAAACTGTTTTTT.

This chain links TRBV5-6 with TRBJ2-7, with D perhaps matching TRBD1 (7 bases). This CDR3 has 15 residues. Trimming removed 0 bases from V and 6 bases from J, with 16 bases in between. The germline CDR1 and CDR2 sequences are SGHDT and YYEEEE. CDR3 protein: CASSLGTTRTGEQYV. In DNA, the CDR3 is TGTGCCAGCAGCTTGGGGACGACTAGGACAGGCGAGCAGTACGTC.

V and J are TRBV4-1 and TRBJ1-4; D unclear. Germline V gene data show CDR1 as MGHRA and CDR2 as YSYEKL. The CDR3 has 11 amino acids. V lost 2 bases to trimming and J lost 7 bases, with 2 bases between them. The CDR3 reads CASSQLEKLFF. The CDR3 DNA reads as TGCGCCAGCAGCCAACTTGAAAAACTGTTTTTT.

This sequence joins TRBV2 and TRBJ1-2; D not resolved. This CDR3 has 10 residues. Deletions cut 6 bases from V and 8 bases from J, with 7 bases between. CDR1 is SNHLY and CDR2 is FYNNEI in the germline V gene. CDR3 coding DNA: TGTGCCAGCAGGTCCATGGGCTACACCTTC. Residues: CASRSMGYTF. The complete variable domain, with remaining parts taken from reference TRBV2 and TRBJ1-2, reads EPEVTQTPSHQVTQMGQEVILRCVPISNHLYFYWYRQILGQKVEFLVSFYNNEISEKSEIFDDQFSVERPDGSNFTLKIRSTKLEDSAMYFCASRSMGYTFGSGTRLTVV.

The rearrangement links TRBV5-4 to TRBJ2-2; 8 nucleotides line up with TRBD2. CDR1 SGHNT and CDR2 YYREEE come from the germline V gene (reference sequence). This CDR3 is 14 amino acids long. The V segment lost 4 bases and the J segment 4 bases; nucleotides outside the gene matches: 3. The CDR3, as DNA: TGTGCCAGCAGCCCGGGGGGGAGCACCGGGGAGCTGTTTTTT. It translates to CASSPGGSTGELFF.

This clone appeared once. The chain links TRBV10-3 to TRBJ1-5, with 9 bases that match TRBD1. With V trimmed by 4 bases and J by 5 bases, 0 bases remained unmatched. The CDR3 loop spans 13 amino acids. CDR1 and CDR2 from the germline V gene are ENHRY and SYGVKD. In DNA, the CDR3 is TGTGCCATCAGTGGGACAGGGGATCAGCCCCAGCATTTT. Encoded protein: CAISGTGDQPQHF.

The chain is built from TRBV19 and TRBJ1-4, with D possibly TRBD1 on 6 matching bases. The CDR3 runs 15 residues. CDR1 and CDR2 (germline): LNHDA, SQIVND (reference sequence). V was shortened by 7 bases and J by 6 bases, with 18 bases between the two germline ends. The CDR3 nucleotides are TGTGCCAGTACCTCCCAAAGGGGGGGCGATGAAAAACTGTTTTTT. It translates to CASTSQRGGDEKLFF.

The rearrangement links TRBV7-3 to TRBJ2-5; 9 bases are a match to TRBD2. After removal of 2 bases from V and 5 bases from J, the junction contained 6 bases not matched to a gene. This CDR3 is built from 15 residues. Germline V CDR1 and CDR2: SGHTA, FQGTGA. The CDR3 coding sequence is TGTGCCAGCAGCTTAGGGCAGCGGGAGGTGGAGACCCAGTACTTC. This gives the protein CASSLGQREVETQYF.